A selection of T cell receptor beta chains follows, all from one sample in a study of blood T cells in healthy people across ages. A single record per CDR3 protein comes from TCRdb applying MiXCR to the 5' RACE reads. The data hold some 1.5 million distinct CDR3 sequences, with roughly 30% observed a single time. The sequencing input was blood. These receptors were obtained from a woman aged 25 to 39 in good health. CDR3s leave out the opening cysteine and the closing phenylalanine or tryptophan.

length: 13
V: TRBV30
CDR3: AWSAPDWTGETQY

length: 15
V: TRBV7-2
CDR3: ASRRTTGTSSAGELF

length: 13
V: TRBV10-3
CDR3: AIRDRAANTDTQY

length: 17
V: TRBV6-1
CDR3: ASRQTGTRRTPSYNEQF

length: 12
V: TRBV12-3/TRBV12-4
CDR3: ASLDRDGTGELF

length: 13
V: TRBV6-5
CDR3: ASHRVGQAQETQY

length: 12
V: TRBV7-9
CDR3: ASNTGTAYNEQF

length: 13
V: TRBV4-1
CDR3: ASSQGGGAYNEQF

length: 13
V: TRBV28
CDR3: ASSPGTSEDNEQF

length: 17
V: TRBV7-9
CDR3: ASSLAGRGRTGSKETQY

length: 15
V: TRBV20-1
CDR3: SALRRDNHFMNTEAF

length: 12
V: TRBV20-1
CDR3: SAGRQGAWTEAF

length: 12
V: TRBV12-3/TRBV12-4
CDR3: ASSHLWGGETQY

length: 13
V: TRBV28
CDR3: ASKNRGGNNQPQH

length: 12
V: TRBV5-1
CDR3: ASSVPGGTDTQY

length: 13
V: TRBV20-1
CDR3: SADIPAGAPETQY

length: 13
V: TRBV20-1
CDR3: SAPTANSGANVLT

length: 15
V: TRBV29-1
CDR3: SVKLLAGALGTGELF

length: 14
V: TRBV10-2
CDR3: ASSEFLAGENNEQF

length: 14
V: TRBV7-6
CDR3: ASSRWTRSSYNEQF

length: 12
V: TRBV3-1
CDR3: ASSRFTGDTEAF

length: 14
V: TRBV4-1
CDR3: ASSQDGGVDFYGYT

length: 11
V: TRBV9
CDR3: ASSGGGSREAF

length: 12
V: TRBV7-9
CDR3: ASTSQGAKDEQF

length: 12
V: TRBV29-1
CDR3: SVEDRARGFGYT

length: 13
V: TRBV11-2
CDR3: ASSLDGTDFYGYT